The 17 T cell receptor beta chains listed next were all sequenced from one sample in a study of early T cells in non-severe SARS-CoV-2 infection. Using its own MiXCR run on the 5' RACE reads, TCRdb lists one record per CDR3 protein. This sample has some 45,000 distinct CDR3 sequences; roughly 7% occur once, and the top ten carry around 7.9%. Sequenced: whole blood. The receptor set was obtained from an adult who was a healthcare worker with PCR-confirmed SARS-CoV-2 infection or an uninfected control (not recorded which).

This clonotype is categorized as medium-sized. The chain joins TRBV10-3 to TRBJ2-7, with D uncertain. Deletions cut 11 bases from V and 2 bases from J, with 16 bases between. The CDR3 consists of 13 residues. Germline V gene sequence: CDR1 ENHRY, CDR2 SYGVKD. CDR3 bases: TGTGCCGTTATCGGTGGAGACACCTACGAGCAGTACTTC. Translating gives CAVIGGDTYEQYF.

Worth noting for this clonotype: Given a much more abundant clone one base away, this may be a read error. The rearrangement joins TRBV5-1 to TRBJ2-7, with D perhaps TRBD1 (5 bases). Germline CDR1 is SGHRS and CDR2 is YFSETQ. The CDR3 is 15 amino acids. CDR3 sequence reads: CASSFGPGKEYERYF. The CDR3 DNA is TGCGCCAGCAGCTTTGGGCCAGGGAAGGAGTACGAGCGGTACTTC.

This clonotype came up many times. The gene calls are TRBV30 and TRBJ2-7; 7 bases are shared with TRBD1. V was pared by 7 bases and J by 4 bases, with 7 bases of the junction left unmatched. This CDR3 has 12 amino acids. The germline gives CDR1 GTSNPN, CDR2 SVGIG (reference sequence). CDR3 amino acids: CASKGQSYEQYF. DNA for the CDR3: TGTGCCTCTAAGGGACAGTCATACGAGCAGTACTTC.

This clonotype was counted at least ten times. The chain uses TRBV7-9 and TRBJ1-4; no definite D call. CDR1 is SEHNR, CDR2 FQNEAQ, per germline (reference sequence). The CDR3 length is 11 residues. CDR3 sequence reads: CGGETGEKLFF. Written as DNA, the CDR3 is TGTGGGGGAGAAACGGGTGAAAAACTGTTTTTT.

This clonotype was found many times. V usage is TRBV5-6 and J usage is TRBJ2-1; D is undetermined. V was shortened by 0 bases and J by 3 bases, with 10 bases between the two germline ends. CDR1 SGHDT and CDR2 YYEEEE come from the germline V gene. The CDR3 consists of 15 residues. The DNA of the CDR3 is TGTGCCAGCAGCTTGGGAAGGGCGGTCTACAATGAGCAGTTCTTC. Amino acids: CASSLGRAVYNEQFF.

This clonotype was counted many times. The CDR3 nucleotides are TGTGCCAGCAGCCCCCCCCGGGACAGGGTTGACACAGATACGCAGTATTTT. Translation: CASSPPRDRVDTDTQYF. The rearrangement links TRBV11-3 to TRBJ2-3; 9 bases agree with TRBD1. The CDR3 runs 17 residues. CDR1 is SGHNT and CDR2 is YENEEA in the germline V gene. V dropped 5 bases and J dropped 2; count of bases not matched to a gene: 11.

The CDR3 protein is CASSHRPRGKETQYF. CDR3 DNA: TGTGCCAGCAGCCACCGGCCACGGGGGAAAGAGACCCAGTACTTC. V usage is TRBV7-2 and J usage is TRBJ2-5, with a possible D match to TRBD2 (6 bases). The germline V gene encodes CDR1 SGHTA and CDR2 FQGNSA. The CDR3 has 15 residues. With 5 bases removed from V and 3 bases from J, the gap between germline ends came to 16 bases.

This clonotype was picked up many times. V gene TRBV20-1 combines with J gene TRBJ2-3; 8 bases map to TRBD2. Germline assignment: CDR1 DFQATT and CDR2 SNEGSKA (reference sequence). The J segment lost 2 bases and the V segment lost 3 bases, leaving 4 bases of the junction unmatched. The CDR3 is made up of 14 amino acids. The CDR3 DNA follows: TGCAGTGCTAGTACGCGGGGGGCCACAGATACGCAGTATTTT. Translated, it gives CSASTRGATDTQYF.

The chain employs TRBV9 and TRBJ1-5; 9 bases fit TRBD1. There are 16 residues in the CDR3. Trimming took 0 bases from V and 3 from J; bases not matched to a gene: 4. Germline V gene lookup returns CDR1 SGDLS and CDR2 YYNGEE. CDR3 sequence reads: CASSVGTGAYNQPQHF. CDR3 sequence (DNA): TGTGCCAGCAGCGTAGGGACAGGGGCGTACAATCAGCCCCAGCATTTT.

This clonotype appeared many times. V usage is TRBV5-1 and J usage is TRBJ2-3; 7 nucleotides line up with TRBD1. The CDR3 loop spans 13 amino acids. CDR1 and CDR2 (germline): SGHRS, YFSETQ. Trimming cost V 4 bases and J 4 bases; bases outside gene matches: 3. Written as DNA, the CDR3 is TGCGCCAGCAGCCTAGGGACAGCAGATACGCAGTATTTT. Protein: CASSLGTADTQYF.

This clonotype was recorded a few times. This sequence joins TRBV28 and TRBJ2-3; no clear D. V lost 6 bases and J 3 bases, leaving 16 bases between the germline ends. The germline gives CDR1 MDHEN, CDR2 SYDVKM. The CDR3 extends over 15 amino acids. The CDR3 DNA reads TGTGCCAGCAGCTTCCCCCCGGCCCCAACAGATACGCAGTATTTT. Protein sequence: CASSFPPAPTDTQYF.

This clonotype has more than one count but fewer than ten. The gene calls are TRBV19 and TRBJ2-3; D call uncertain. CDR1 and CDR2 from the germline V gene are LNHDA and SQIVND (reference sequence). This CDR3 comprises 14 residues. The V end lost 5 bases, the J end lost 4 bases, and 13 bases lay between the germline ends. The CDR3 sequence is CASSRRPVADTQYF. In nucleotides, the CDR3 is TGTGCCAGTAGTCGTAGGCCGGTCGCAGATACGCAGTATTTT.

This clonotype has a count of ten or more. V is TRBV10-3 and J is TRBJ2-3; 10 bases match TRBD2. This CDR3 comprises 13 residues. Per the germline V gene, CDR1 is ENHRY and CDR2 is SYGVKD. Germline trimming cut 10 bases from V and 6 bases from J; bases unmatched to any gene: 7. The CDR3 sequence is CATLAGGSDTQYF. CDR3 nucleotide sequence: TGTGCCACTTTAGCGGGGGGCTCGGATACGCAGTATTTT.

Ten or more counts support this clonotype. J is TRBJ1-5 and V is TRBV7-9, with D perhaps TRBD1 (6 bases). There are 13 residues in the CDR3. Trimming removed 5 bases at V and 5 bases at J, with 10 bases between. Germline CDR1 reads SEHNR; CDR2 reads FQNEAQ (reference sequence). Here the CDR3 DNA reads TGTGCCAGCAGCAGGGGGATCGATCAGCCCCAGCATTTT. It encodes CASSRGIDQPQHF.

The V gene is TRBV11-2, the J gene TRBJ2-5; D ambiguous. Germline V CDR1 and CDR2: SGHAT, FQNNGV. The CDR3 consists of 11 residues. V was clipped by 5 bases and J by 2 bases, with 3 bases between them. The CDR3 loop is CASSAQETQYF. CDR3 in DNA: TGTGCCAGCAGCGCTCAAGAGACCCAGTACTTC. Using reference TRBV11-2 and TRBJ2-5 for the parts outside the CDR3, the full variable domain is EAGVAQSPRYKIIEKRQSVAFWCNPISGHATLYWYQQILGQGPKLLIQFQNNGVVDDSQLPKDRFSAERLKGVDSTLKIQPAKLEDSAVYLCASSAQETQYFGPGTRLLVL.

Only a few counts were recorded for this clonotype. The junction shows a germline mismatch at one end, possibly a read error. CDR3 sequence: CASGRDNQETQYF. The CDR3 DNA sequence: TGTGCCAGTGGACGGGACAACCAAGAAACCCAGTACTTC. The chain carries TRBV7-8 and TRBJ2-5; TRBD1 is a possible D gene (6 bases). Germline V CDR1 and CDR2: SGHVS, FQNEAQ. This CDR3 comprises 13 residues.

This clonotype was recorded many times. V usage is TRBV7-8 and J usage is TRBJ2-1; D gene unclear. CDR3 length: 14 residues. V was shortened by 5 bases and J by 8 bases, with 16 bases between the two germline ends. Germline values: CDR1 SGHVS, CDR2 FQNEAQ. CDR3 DNA: TGTGCCAGCAGCCAATATGGTCGGCGCTATGAGCAGTTCTTC. This gives the protein CASSQYGRRYEQFF.